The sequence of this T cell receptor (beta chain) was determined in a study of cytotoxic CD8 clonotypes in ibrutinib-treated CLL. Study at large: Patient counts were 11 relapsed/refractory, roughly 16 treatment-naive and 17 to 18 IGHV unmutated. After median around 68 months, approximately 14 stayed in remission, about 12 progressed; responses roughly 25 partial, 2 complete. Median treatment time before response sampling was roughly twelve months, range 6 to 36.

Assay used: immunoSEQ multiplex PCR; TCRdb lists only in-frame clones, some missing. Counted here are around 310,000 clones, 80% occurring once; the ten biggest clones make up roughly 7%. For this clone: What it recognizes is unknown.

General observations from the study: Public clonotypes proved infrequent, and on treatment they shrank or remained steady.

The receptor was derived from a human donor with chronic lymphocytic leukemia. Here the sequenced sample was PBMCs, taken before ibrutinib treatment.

Written as DNA, the CDR3 is TGTGCCAGTAGTACCCCAAGGGGGCTAGGGAAACTGTTTTTT. This encodes CASSTPRGLGKLFF. V gene TRBV19 combines with J gene TRBJ1-4; 7 nucleotides match TRBD1. The V segment lost 4 bases and the J segment 11 bases; nucleotides outside the gene matches: 10. CDR1 is LNHDA, CDR2 SQIVND, per germline (reference sequence). This CDR3 region has 14 residues.